What follows is one T cell receptor beta chain and its context. The antigen remains undetermined. The data were taken from a study of post-analysis software for immune sequencing data. The study's findings and limits: The F measure placed samples prepared in the same batch into strongly shared clusters. There were several TRBV segments more frequent in patients than controls, and TRBV5-6, TRBV5-1 and TRBV20-1 were among them.

The germline V gene encodes CDR1 SGDLS and CDR2 YYNGEE. The CDR3 spans 14 residues. Sequencing libraries made from TCR beta cDNA carried unique molecular identifiers. TCRdb fed the PCR reads into MiXCR, producing one record per CDR3 protein. The sample consists of 700,000 to 800,000 distinct CDR3 sequences, 25% to 30% of them appearing once. The sequenced sample consisted of blood. The receptor's source is a girl aged 5 to 17 with multiple sclerosis. The rearrangement joins TRBV9 to TRBJ2-1, with 10 bases matching TRBD2. The end of the DNA is better explained by TRBJ2-7, so the J call may be wrong. The CDR3 nucleotides read TGTGCCAGCAGCAGGACTAGCGGATACAATGAGCAGTACTTC. Amino acid sequence: CASSRTSGYNEQYF.